This T cell receptor (beta chain) was sequenced during a study of shared clonotypes between healthy human individuals. Study-level findings and limits: The donor pool, a small one, limited the genetic and exposure-history diversity represented.

Turning to this clone: Its antigen is undetermined.

Germline CDR1 LGHNA, CDR2 YSLEER. V lost 2 bases to trimming and J lost 4 bases, with 20 bases between them. The CDR3 spans 17 residues. An assay was performed, and its level was deep. In the study's own analysis: Owing to the provision of junction-only sequences devoid of quality scores by immunoSEQ, filtering differed. Assay: immunoSEQ multiplex PCR; the TCRdb copy retains only in-frame clones and omits some. That table furnishes V, J and clone size, whereas the DNA furnished D and trimming. The sample lists roughly 490,000 clones, less than 80% occurring once. Unsorted samples used some 90 million PBMCs for genomic DNA.

V gene TRBV4-3 combines with J gene TRBJ1-2, with D uncertain. The sequence derives from a woman in her thirties or forties in good health. Some clones in this sample may be carry-over from other donors' samples. The sequencing sample was made of PBMCs. CDR3 residues: CASSQSFGVQVPYGYTF. The CDR3 nucleotides are TGCGCCAGCAGCCAATCCTTTGGGGTACAAGTTCCCTATGGCTACACCTTC.